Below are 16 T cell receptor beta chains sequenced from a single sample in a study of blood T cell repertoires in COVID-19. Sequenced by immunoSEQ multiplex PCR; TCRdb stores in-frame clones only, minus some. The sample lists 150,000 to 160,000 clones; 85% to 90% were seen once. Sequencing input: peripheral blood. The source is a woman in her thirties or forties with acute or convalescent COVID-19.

The CDR3 DNA follows: TGTGCCAGCAGCTTGACAGGGGGCCACACTGAAGCTTTCTTT. This gives the protein CASSLTGGHTEAFF. The rearrangement joins TRBV7-2 to TRBJ1-1, with TRBD1 matching 10 bases. CDR1 is SGHTA and CDR2 is FQGNSA in the germline V gene. V trimming: 3 bases; J trimming: 3 bases; junction bases outside the gene matches: 1. This CDR3 has 14 residues.

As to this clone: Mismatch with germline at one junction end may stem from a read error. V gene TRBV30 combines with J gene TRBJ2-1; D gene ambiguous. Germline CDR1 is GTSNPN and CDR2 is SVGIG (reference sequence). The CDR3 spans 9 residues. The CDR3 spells CASFNEQFF. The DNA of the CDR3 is TGTGCCTCCTTCAATGAGCAGTTCTTC. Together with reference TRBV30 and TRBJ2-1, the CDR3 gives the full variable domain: SQTIHQWPATLVQPVGSPLSLECTVEGTSNPNLYWYRQAAGRGLQLLFYSVGIGQISSEVPQNLSASRPQDRQFILSSKKLLLSDSGFYLCASFNEQFFGPGTRLTVL.

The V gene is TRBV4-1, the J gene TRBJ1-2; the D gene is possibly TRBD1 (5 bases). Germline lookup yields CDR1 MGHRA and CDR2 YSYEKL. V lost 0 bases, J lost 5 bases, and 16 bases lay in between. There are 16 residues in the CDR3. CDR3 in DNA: TGCGCCAGCAGCCAAGATGCAGGGTTTGACGGATATGGCTACACCTTC. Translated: CASSQDAGFDGYGYTF.

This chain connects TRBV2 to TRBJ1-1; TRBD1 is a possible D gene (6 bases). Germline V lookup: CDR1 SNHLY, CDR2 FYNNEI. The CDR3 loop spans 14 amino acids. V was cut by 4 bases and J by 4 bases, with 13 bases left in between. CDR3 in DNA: TGTGCCAGCAGTGGGGACACGTCGGGCACTGAAGCTTTCTTT. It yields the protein CASSGDTSGTEAFF.

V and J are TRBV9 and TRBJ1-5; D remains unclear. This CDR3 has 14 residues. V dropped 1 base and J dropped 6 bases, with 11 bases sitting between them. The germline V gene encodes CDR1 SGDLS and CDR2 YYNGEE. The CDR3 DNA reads TGTGCCAGCAGCGTATCAGTAGCGGGTCAGCCCCAGCATTTT. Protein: CASSVSVAGQPQHF.

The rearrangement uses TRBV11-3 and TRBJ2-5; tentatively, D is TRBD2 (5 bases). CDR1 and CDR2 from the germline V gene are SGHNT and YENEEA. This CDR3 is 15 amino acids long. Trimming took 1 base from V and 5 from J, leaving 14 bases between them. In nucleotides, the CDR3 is TGTGCCAGCAGCTTAGTAGCGAACTTGAGGGAGACCCAGTACTTC. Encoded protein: CASSLVANLRETQYF.

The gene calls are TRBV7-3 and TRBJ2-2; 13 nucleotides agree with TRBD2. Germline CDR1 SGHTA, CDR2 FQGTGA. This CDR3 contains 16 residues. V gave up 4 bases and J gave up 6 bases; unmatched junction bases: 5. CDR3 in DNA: TGTGCCAGCAGCTCGAGGACTAGCGGGAGCGCCGGGGAGCTGTTTTTT. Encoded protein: CASSSRTSGSAGELFF.

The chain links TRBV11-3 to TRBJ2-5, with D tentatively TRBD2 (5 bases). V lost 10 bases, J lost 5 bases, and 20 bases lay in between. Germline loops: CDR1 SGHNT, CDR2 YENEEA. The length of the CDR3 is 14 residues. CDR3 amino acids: CATGSGPEVETQYF. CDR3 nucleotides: TGTGCCACCGGAAGCGGACCCGAAGTGGAGACCCAGTACTTC.

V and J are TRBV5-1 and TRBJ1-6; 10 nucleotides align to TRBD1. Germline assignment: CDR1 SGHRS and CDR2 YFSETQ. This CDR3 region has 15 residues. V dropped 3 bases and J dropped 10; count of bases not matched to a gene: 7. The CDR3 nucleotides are TGCGCCAGCAGCTGGGGACAGGGGAGCGGGTCACCCCTCCACTTT. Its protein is CASSWGQGSGSPLHF.

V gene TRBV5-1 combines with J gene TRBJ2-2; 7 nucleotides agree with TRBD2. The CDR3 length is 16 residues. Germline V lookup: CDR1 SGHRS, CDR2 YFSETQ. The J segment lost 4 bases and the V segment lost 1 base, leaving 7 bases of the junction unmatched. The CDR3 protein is CASSLRFGEGTGELFF. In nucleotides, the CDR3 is TGCGCCAGCAGCTTGCGGTTCGGGGAGGGCACCGGGGAGCTGTTTTTT.

CDR3 sequence (DNA): TGTGCCAGCAGTTTAACGACTAGCGGGGTTTACGAGCAGTACTTC. Its translation is CASSLTTSGVYEQYF. The chain has TRBV28 and TRBJ2-7; 11 bases line up with TRBD2. This CDR3 spans 15 amino acids. The junction had 4 bases not matched to a gene; V was cut back by 2 bases and J by 4 bases. The germline V gene has CDR1 MDHEN and CDR2 SYDVKM.

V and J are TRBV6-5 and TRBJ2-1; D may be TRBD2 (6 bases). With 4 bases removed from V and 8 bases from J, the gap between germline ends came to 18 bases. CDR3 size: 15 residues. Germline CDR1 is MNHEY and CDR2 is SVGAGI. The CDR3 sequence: CASSLELAAFDEQFF. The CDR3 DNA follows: TGTGCCAGCAGTTTAGAACTAGCAGCGTTCGATGAGCAGTTCTTC.

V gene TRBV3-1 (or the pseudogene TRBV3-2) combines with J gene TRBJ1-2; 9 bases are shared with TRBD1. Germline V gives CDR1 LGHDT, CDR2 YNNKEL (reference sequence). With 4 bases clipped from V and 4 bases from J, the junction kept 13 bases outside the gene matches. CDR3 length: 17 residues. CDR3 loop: CASSRSARTGAGYGYTF. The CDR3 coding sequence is TGTGCCAGCAGCCGGTCTGCGAGGACAGGGGCAGGCTATGGCTACACCTTC.

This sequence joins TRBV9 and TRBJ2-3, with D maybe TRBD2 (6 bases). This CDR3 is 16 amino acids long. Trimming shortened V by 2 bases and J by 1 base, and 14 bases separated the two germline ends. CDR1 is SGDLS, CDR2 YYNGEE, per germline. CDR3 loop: CASSVLEGLGTDTQYF. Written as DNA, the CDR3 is TGTGCCAGCAGCGTCCTAGAGGGACTCGGCACAGATACGCAGTATTTT.

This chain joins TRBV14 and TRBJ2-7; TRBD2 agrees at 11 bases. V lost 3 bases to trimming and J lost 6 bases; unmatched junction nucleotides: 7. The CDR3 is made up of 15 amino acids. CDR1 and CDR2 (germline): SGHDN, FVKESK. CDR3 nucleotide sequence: TGTGCCAGCAGCCAGTCACTAGCGGGGGTTGGCGAGCAGTACTTC. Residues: CASSQSLAGVGEQYF.

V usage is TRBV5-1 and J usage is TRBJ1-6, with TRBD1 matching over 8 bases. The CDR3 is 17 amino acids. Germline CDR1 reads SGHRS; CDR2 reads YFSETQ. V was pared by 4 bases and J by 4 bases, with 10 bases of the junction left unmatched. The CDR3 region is CASSVGIGTGYNSPLHF. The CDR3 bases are TGCGCCAGCAGCGTTGGAATCGGGACAGGTTATAATTCACCCCTCCACTTT.